This T cell receptor (beta chain) emerged from a study of breast tumors, draining lymph nodes, adjacent tissues. In the case of this clonotype: Just one base apart from a much larger clone, this may be a read error.

TCRdb used MiXCR to reprocess the multiplex PCR reads, holding one entry per CDR3 protein. The data hold roughly 120,000 distinct CDR3 sequences, with just under 20% observed a single time. V lost 9 bases and J lost 0; bases outside the gene matches: 8. Germline V gene sequence: CDR1 SGHAT, CDR2 FQNNGV. CDR3 length: 15 amino acids. Samples came from axillary lymph nodes draining the breast cancer. The chain links TRBV11-2 to TRBJ2-1; 7 bases are shared with TRBD1. The sequencing input was axillary lymph node tissue. The TCR was taken from a female donor with breast cancer. Some clones in this sample may be carry-over from other donors' samples. The CDR3 is CARSPRDSSYNEQFF. Written as DNA, the CDR3 is TGTGCCAGAAGCCCCCGGGACAGCTCCTACAATGAGCAGTTCTTC.